This T cell receptor beta chain was captured in a study of T cell responses to AZD1222 COVID-19 vaccine. A word on this clone: The antigen is unknown.

Trimming removed 0 bases from V and 2 bases from J, with 10 bases in between. The CDR3 sequence is 15 residues long. CDR1 MNHEY and CDR2 SVGAGI come from the germline V gene. The table came from immunoSEQ multiplex PCR; TCRdb's copy has only in-frame clones and leaves some out. The data show some 140,000 clones, nearly 95% seen once. Study conclusions and caveats: Females outnumbered males among donors, who were mostly white British; clonal diversity was possibly underestimated.

The specimen was peripheral blood, collected on day 0 of AZD1222 vaccination. V usage is TRBV6-5 and J usage is TRBJ1-1, with unresolved D. This TCR came from an adult in good health. The chain's CDR3 is CASSYSMQANTEAFF. CDR3 sequence (DNA): TGTGCCAGCAGTTACTCGATGCAGGCTAACACTGAAGCTTTCTTT.